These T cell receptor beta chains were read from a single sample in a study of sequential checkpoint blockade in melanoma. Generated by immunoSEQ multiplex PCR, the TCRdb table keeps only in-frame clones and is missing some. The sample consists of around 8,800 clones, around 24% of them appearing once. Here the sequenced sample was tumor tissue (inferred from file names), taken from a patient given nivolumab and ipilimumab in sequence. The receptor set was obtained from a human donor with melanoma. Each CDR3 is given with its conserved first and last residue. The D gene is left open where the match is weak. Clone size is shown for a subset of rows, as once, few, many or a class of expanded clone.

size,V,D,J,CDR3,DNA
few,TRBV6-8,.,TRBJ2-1,CASSPPHYNEQFF,TGTGCCAGCAGTCCCCCTCACTACAATGAGCAGTTCTTC
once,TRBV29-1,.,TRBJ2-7,CSVEKGPYEQYF,TGCAGCGTTGAAAAAGGGCCCTACGAGCAGTACTTC
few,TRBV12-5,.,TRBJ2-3,CASGLVPDGSTSTDTQYF,TGTGCTAGTGGTTTGGTACCGGACGGTTCAACTAGCACAGATACGCAGTATTTT
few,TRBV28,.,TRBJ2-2,CASSPSSNTGELFF,TGTGCCAGCAGTCCCTCGTCGAACACCGGGGAGCTGTTTTTT
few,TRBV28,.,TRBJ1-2,CASSLSGFVEGYGYTF,TGTGCCAGCAGTCTCTCAGGTTTCGTTGAGGGGTATGGCTACACCTTC
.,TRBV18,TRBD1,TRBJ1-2,CASSPGQGLRDHGYTF,TGTGCCAGCTCACCGGGACAGGGGCTTCGTGATCATGGCTACACCTTC
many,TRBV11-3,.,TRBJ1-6,CASSFGPEYSPLHF,TGTGCCAGCAGCTTCGGGCCAGAGTATTCACCCCTCCACTTT
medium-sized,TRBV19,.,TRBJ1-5,CASKRGNQPQHF,TGTGCCAGTAAACGGGGGAATCAGCCCCAGCATTTT
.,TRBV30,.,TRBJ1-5,CAWSLRPGSQPQHF,TGTGCCTGGAGCCTTCGCCCCGGGAGTCAGCCCCAGCATTTT
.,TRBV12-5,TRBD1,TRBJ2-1,CASGRIRGNEQFF,TGTGCTAGTGGAAGAATCAGGGGGAATGAGCAGTTCTTC
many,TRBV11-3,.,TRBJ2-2,CASSPQYYKAITGELFF,TGTGCCAGCAGCCCGCAATATTACAAAGCTATCACCGGGGAGCTGTTTTTT
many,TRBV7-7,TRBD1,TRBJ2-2,CASSQGGLLTGELFF,TGTGCCAGCAGCCAAGGGGGCCTTCTCACCGGGGAGCTGTTTTTT
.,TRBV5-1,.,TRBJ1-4,CASSLSPANNEKLFF,TGCGCCAGCAGCTTGTCACCGGCTAATAATGAAAAACTGTTTTTT
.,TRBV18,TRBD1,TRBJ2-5,CASSPSLTGTETQYF,TGTGCCAGCTCACCTAGTTTGACAGGGACCGAGACCCAGTACTTC
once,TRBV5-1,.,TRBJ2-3,CASSSGTEYSTDTQYF,TGCGCCAGCAGTTCCGGGACTGAATATAGCACAGATACGCAGTATTTT
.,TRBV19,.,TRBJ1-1,CASSIGVATGAFF,TGTGCCAGTAGTATTGGGGTGGCGACTGGGGCTTTCTTT
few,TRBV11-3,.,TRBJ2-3,CASSLDIVSRTQYF,TGTGCCAGCAGCTTAGATATTGTCTCAAGGACGCAGTATTTT
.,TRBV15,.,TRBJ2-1,CATSSRGKVTNEQFF,TGTGCCACCAGCAGTAGGGGTAAAGTGACCAATGAGCAGTTCTTC
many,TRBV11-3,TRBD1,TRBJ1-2,CASSLGQTLDGYTF,TGTGCCAGCAGCTTGGGACAGACCCTAGATGGCTACACCTTC
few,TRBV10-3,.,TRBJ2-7,CAISESGRPGGEQYF,TGTGCCATCAGTGAGTCGGGCAGGCCGGGTGGCGAGCAGTACTTC
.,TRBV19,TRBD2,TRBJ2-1,CASSIEGSGGPRNEQFF,TGTGCCAGTAGTATAGAAGGGTCGGGAGGGCCGCGGAATGAGCAGTTCTTC
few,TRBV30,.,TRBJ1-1,CAWSVVKGNSEAFF,TGTGCCTGGAGTGTAGTTAAGGGGAACTCTGAAGCTTTCTTT
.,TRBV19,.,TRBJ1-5,CASSIADSSNQPQHF,TGTGCCAGTAGTATCGCTGACAGTAGCAATCAGCCCCAGCATTTT
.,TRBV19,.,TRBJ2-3,CASSVRGTDTQYF,TGTGCCAGTAGTGTACGGGGAACAGATACGCAGTATTTT
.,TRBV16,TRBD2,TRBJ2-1,CASSQYSTSGSIYNEQFF,TGTGCCAGCAGCCAATATTCGACTAGCGGGAGTATTTACAATGAGCAGTTCTTC
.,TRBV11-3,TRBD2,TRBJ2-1,CASSRLAGISYNEQFF,TGTGCCAGCAGTAGACTAGCGGGAATCTCCTACAATGAGCAGTTCTTC
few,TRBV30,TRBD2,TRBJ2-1,CAWSLTSGIGSVQFF,TGTGCCTGGAGCCTTACTAGCGGGATAGGGTCCGTGCAGTTCTTC
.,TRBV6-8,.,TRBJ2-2,CAISAPGLHNTGELFF,TGTGCCATCAGTGCCCCCGGTTTGCACAACACCGGGGAGCTGTTTTTT
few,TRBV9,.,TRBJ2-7,CASSPRGFGGGSSYEQYF,TGTGCCAGCAGCCCTAGGGGTTTTGGTGGCGGGTCCTCCTACGAGCAGTACTTC
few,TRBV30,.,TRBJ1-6,CAWSRSLVTPSYNSPLHF,TGTGCCTGGAGTAGAAGCTTAGTGACACCCTCCTATAATTCACCCCTCCACTTT
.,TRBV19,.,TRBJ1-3,CASSPRPGTAGNTIYF,TGTGCCAGTAGTCCCCGCCCTGGGACGGCTGGAAACACCATATATTTT
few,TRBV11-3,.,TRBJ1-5,CASSQGRGGNQPQHF,TGTGCCAGCAGCCAAGGGCGGGGAGGCAATCAGCCCCAGCATTTT
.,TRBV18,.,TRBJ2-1,CASSPRAGTDNEQFF,TGTGCCAGCTCACCACGGGCGGGGACCGACAATGAGCAGTTCTTC
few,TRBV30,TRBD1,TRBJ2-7,CAWRGTAYEQYF,TGTGCCTGGAGGGGGACAGCCTACGAGCAGTACTTC
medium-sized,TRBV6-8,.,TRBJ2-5,CASSSQTGQETQYF,TGTGCCAGCAGTAGTCAAACCGGGCAAGAGACCCAGTACTTC
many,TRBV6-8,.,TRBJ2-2,CASSEAGGTGELFF,TGTGCCAGCAGTGAGGCAGGAGGGACCGGGGAGCTGTTTTTT
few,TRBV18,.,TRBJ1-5,CASSPRGEGNQPQHF,TGTGCCAGCTCACCCCGGGGGGAGGGCAATCAGCCCCAGCATTTT
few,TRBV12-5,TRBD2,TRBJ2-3,CASNLLAGGGDTQYF,TGTGCCAGCAACCTTCTTGCGGGAGGAGGAGATACGCAGTATTTT
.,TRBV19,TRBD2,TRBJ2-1,CASSKAGDYSSYNEQFF,TGTGCCAGTAGTAAGGCCGGGGACTACTCTTCCTACAATGAGCAGTTCTTC
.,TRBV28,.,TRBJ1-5,CASSPGGQNSNQPQHF,TGTGCCAGCAGTCCCGGCGGACAGAATAGCAATCAGCCCCAGCATTTT
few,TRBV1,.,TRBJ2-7,CASSPGTSVEQYF,TGCGCCAGCAGCCCCGGGACTAGCGTAGAGCAGTACTTC
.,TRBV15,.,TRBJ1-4,CATSRAGTVRANEKLFF,TGTGCCACCAGCAGAGCTGGCACAGTCAGGGCCAATGAAAAACTGTTTTTT
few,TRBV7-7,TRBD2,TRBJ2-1,CASSFGTSPYNEQFF,TGTGCCAGCAGCTTTGGGACTAGCCCCTACAATGAGCAGTTCTTC
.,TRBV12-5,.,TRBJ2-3,CASGLVRDGTSTDTQYF,TGTGCTAGTGGTTTGGTACGGGACGGAACTAGCACAGATACGCAGTATTTT
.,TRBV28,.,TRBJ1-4,CASSFEVGKEKLFF,TGTGCCAGCAGTTTTGAGGTCGGGAAGGAAAAACTGTTTTTT
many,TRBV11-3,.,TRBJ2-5,CASSLEGRKGTQYF,TGTGCCAGCAGCTTAGAAGGGAGGAAAGGGACCCAGTACTTC
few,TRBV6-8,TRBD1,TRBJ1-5,CASSSGTGSQPQHF,TGTGCCAGCAGTTCCGGGACAGGTAGTCAGCCCCAGCATTTT
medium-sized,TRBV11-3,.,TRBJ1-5,CASSPSGGRGQPQHF,TGTGCCAGCAGCCCCTCCGGGGGGCGGGGTCAGCCCCAGCATTTT
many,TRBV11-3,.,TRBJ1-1,CASSSWGRTMNTEAFF,TGTGCCAGCAGCTCCTGGGGACGGACAATGAACACTGAAGCTTTCTTT
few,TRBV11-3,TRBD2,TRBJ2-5,CASSFGLAGETQYF,TGTGCCAGCAGCTTTGGACTAGCAGGGGAGACCCAGTACTTC
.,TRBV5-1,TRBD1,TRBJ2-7,CASSPRQGVSYEQYF,TGCGCCAGCAGCCCTAGACAGGGGGTCTCCTACGAGCAGTACTTC